This TCR beta chain was sequenced for a study of CD8 T cells in Susac syndrome. Germline CDR1 reads SEHNR; CDR2 reads FQNEAQ (reference sequence). This CDR3 is built from 14 residues. V was shortened by 7 bases and J by 3 bases, with 12 bases between the two germline ends. The CD8+ and CD4+ T cells were negatively isolated, with the TEMRA cells enriched by FACS. Random hexamers were used to reverse transcribe about 0.45 to 1 ug of RNA. Via MiXCR, TCRdb re-called the immunoSEQ multiplex PCR reads, giving one row per CDR3 protein. The sample records roughly 190,000 distinct CDR3 sequences, 75% to 95% being singletons.

The sample was CD4+ T cells from PBMCs. This sequence originates from a human donor with Susac syndrome. V gene TRBV7-9 combines with J gene TRBJ2-2; D not resolved. This CDR3 reads CASKLELDTGELFF. In DNA, the CDR3 is TGTGCCAGCAAGCTCGAATTGGACACCGGGGAGCTGTTTTTT.